These 9 T cell receptor beta chains originate from one sample sequenced in a study of radiation and T cells in renal cell carcinoma. Time point specified: blood 4 weeks post-SBRT, at nephrectomy. Treatment meaning: 15 Gy SBRT to primary tumor, nephrectomy 4 weeks later. Profiled with immunoSEQ multiplex PCR; TCRdb holds only in-frame clones, not every one. Altogether over 30,000 clones are present, approximately 84% being singletons, with the ten largest covering roughly 30%. The sequencing here drew on blood, taken from a patient whose treatment included radiotherapy and nephrectomy. The receptors stem from a man in his sixties with renal cell carcinoma.

The chain joins TRBV5-1 to TRBJ2-5, with 10 bases matching TRBD1. This CDR3 spans 18 amino acids. J was trimmed by 0 bases and V by 4 bases; bases with no gene match: 12. Germline CDR1 SGHRS, CDR2 YFSETQ. The CDR3 DNA sequence: TGCGCCAGCAGCACGGGTACCGGGACAGGGGCTAACCAAGAGACCCAGTACTTC. Translation: CASSTGTGTGANQETQYF.

The rearrangement links TRBV11-2 to TRBJ1-3, with D tentatively TRBD1 (5 bases). The V gene's germline CDR1 is SGHAT and CDR2 FQNNGV. Trimming took 4 bases from V and 2 from J, leaving 18 bases between them. This CDR3 comprises 17 residues. In DNA, the CDR3 is TGTGCCAGCAGCTCCCTTGTGGGGCGCGTAGCTGGAAACACCATATATTTT. The encoded protein is CASSSLVGRVAGNTIYF.

This rearrangement joins TRBV30 to TRBJ2-2; TRBD2 is a possible D gene (6 bases). The CDR3 covers 12 residues. The V gene's germline CDR1 is GTSNPN and CDR2 SVGIG (reference sequence). Trimming shortened V by 4 bases and J by 6 bases, and 9 bases separated the two germline ends. CDR3 sequence (DNA): TGTGCCTGGAAAAGGAGGGCCGGGGAGCTGTTTTTT. This codes for CAWKRRAGELFF.

This chain connects TRBV29-1 to TRBJ2-3; D is possibly TRBD1 (6 bases). This CDR3 has 15 residues. Trimming took off 1 base at V and 3 bases at J, with 14 bases between the two ends. Germline CDR1 and CDR2: SQVTM and ANQGSEA. The CDR3 region is CSVEGTGWGTDTQYF. CDR3 coding DNA: TGCAGCGTTGAAGGAACAGGGTGGGGGACAGATACGCAGTATTTT.

The chain recombines TRBV7-6 with TRBJ1-6; the D is unclear. CDR3 length equals 12 residues. CDR1 is SGHVS, CDR2 FNYEAQ, per germline. Trimming pared 8 bases from V and 8 bases from J, leaving 10 bases between. CDR3 nucleotides: TGTGCCAGCGTGGGTTCGGATTCACCCCTCCACTTT. Translated, it gives CASVGSDSPLHF.

The genes are TRBV7-9 and TRBJ1-1; 11 positions agree with TRBD1. The CDR3 covers 16 residues. V dropped 5 bases and J dropped 10; count of bases not matched to a gene: 15. CDR1 is SEHNR, CDR2 FQNEAQ, per germline (reference sequence). The CDR3: CASSPEGQGVIRGAFF. The CDR3 bases are TGTGCCAGCAGCCCAGAGGGACAGGGGGTGATCCGTGGAGCTTTCTTT.

The chain's CDR3 is CASSLDRGRSEQFF. CDR3 DNA sequence: TGCGCCAGCAGCCTCGACAGGGGGCGAAGTGAGCAGTTCTTC. J is TRBJ2-1 and V is TRBV5-1; 10 bases are a match to TRBD1. The CDR3 covers 14 residues. CDR1 is SGHRS, CDR2 YFSETQ, per germline. After removal of 4 bases from V and 9 bases from J, the junction contained 7 bases not matched to a gene.

V usage is TRBV18 and J usage is TRBJ1-5; no clear D gene. Trimming cost V 3 bases and J 6 bases, with 18 bases left between them. The germline V gene has CDR1 KGHSH and CDR2 LQKENI. This CDR3 has 16 amino acids. The CDR3, as DNA: TGTGCCAGCTCACCCCCGAGGAGTATCGTTGGTCAGCCCCAGCATTTT. Translation gives CASSPPRSIVGQPQHF.

V is TRBV27 and J is TRBJ1-2, with TRBD1 matching over 7 bases. The J segment lost 8 bases and the V segment lost 5 bases, leaving 8 bases of the junction unmatched. Germline-derived CDR1 and CDR2 are MNHEY and SMNVEV (reference sequence). The CDR3 is made up of 13 amino acids. The DNA for the CDR3 is TGTGCCAGCAGTCCGGACAGGTCCGCGGGCTACACCTTC. Protein product: CASSPDRSAGYTF.